This is a list of T cell receptor beta chains from one sample in a study of PD-1 blockade in classical Hodgkin lymphoma. Assay: immunoSEQ multiplex PCR; the TCRdb copy retains only in-frame clones and omits some. The sample lists about 7,000 clones, roughly 70% occurring once. The source material was peripheral blood mononuclear cells (PBMCs), sampled before the fourth cycle of nivolumab. All receptors come from a human donor with classical Hodgkin lymphoma. The CDR3 runs from the conserved cysteine through the conserved F or W. D genes are given only for firm matches. Where a row states a size, it is once, few, many or the class of an expanded clone; other rows omit it.

v_call: TRBV18; clone_size: NA; d_call: NA; j_call: TRBJ2-7; cdr3_nt: TGTGCCAGCTCACCCTACGGGACACAGTCCTACGAGCAGTACTTC; cdr3_aa: CASSPYGTQSYEQYF
v_call: TRBV6-1; clone_size: NA; d_call: NA; j_call: TRBJ1-2; cdr3_nt: TGTGCCAGCAGAGCCGGGACGGCCGGAGATGGCTACACCTTC; cdr3_aa: CASRAGTAGDGYTF
v_call: TRBV20-1; clone_size: NA; d_call: NA; j_call: TRBJ2-1; cdr3_nt: TGCAGTGCTAGAGCCGGGAGCAAGCAGTTCTTC; cdr3_aa: CSARAGSKQFF
v_call: TRBV28; clone_size: NA; d_call: NA; j_call: TRBJ2-1; cdr3_nt: TGTGCCAGCAGGGTGTTTAGCCACAATGAGCAGTTCTTC; cdr3_aa: CASRVFSHNEQFF
v_call: TRBV4-3; clone_size: NA; d_call: TRBD2; j_call: TRBJ2-7; cdr3_nt: TGCGCCAGCAGCCAAGAACGGCTAGCGGGCGAGCAGTACTTC; cdr3_aa: CASSQERLAGEQYF
v_call: TRBV7-9; clone_size: NA; d_call: TRBD1; j_call: TRBJ1-5; cdr3_nt: TGTGCCAGCAAGGGACAGGGGAATCAGCCCCAGCATTTT; cdr3_aa: CASKGQGNQPQHF
v_call: TRBV5-4; clone_size: NA; d_call: TRBD1; j_call: TRBJ1-1; cdr3_nt: TGTGCCAGCAGCTTTCAGGGGGCTCACGACACTGAAGCTTTCTTT; cdr3_aa: CASSFQGAHDTEAFF
v_call: TRBV10-3; clone_size: NA; d_call: TRBD1; j_call: TRBJ2-5; cdr3_nt: TGTGCCATCAGTGAGTTTGGACAGGGCGGGACCCAGTACTTC; cdr3_aa: CAISEFGQGGTQYF
v_call: TRBV7-2; clone_size: NA; d_call: TRBD1; j_call: TRBJ2-1; cdr3_nt: TGTGCCAGCAGCTTAGGACAGGGCGGTGAGCAGTTCTTC; cdr3_aa: CASSLGQGGEQFF
v_call: TRBV4-2; clone_size: NA; d_call: NA; j_call: TRBJ2-5; cdr3_nt: TGTGCCAGCAGCCAAGATGCGGATCCACAAGAGACCCAGTACTTC; cdr3_aa: CASSQDADPQETQYF
v_call: TRBV6-5; clone_size: NA; d_call: NA; j_call: TRBJ2-6; cdr3_nt: TGTGCCAGCAGTTACTTTGGGGCCAACGTCCTGACTTTC; cdr3_aa: CASSYFGANVLTF
v_call: TRBV28; clone_size: NA; d_call: NA; j_call: TRBJ2-3; cdr3_nt: TGTGCCAGCAGATTGACTACCGCGTACACAGATACGCAGTATTTT; cdr3_aa: CASRLTTAYTDTQYF
v_call: TRBV21-1; clone_size: NA; d_call: NA; j_call: TRBJ2-4; cdr3_nt: TGTGCCAGCAGCGCCCGTAAGGGTATGGCGAACATTCAGTACTTC; cdr3_aa: CASSARKGMANIQYF
v_call: TRBV6-5; clone_size: NA; d_call: TRBD2; j_call: TRBJ2-1; cdr3_nt: TGTGCCAGCTCCCAAGATGCGGGAGGCTACAATGAGCAGTTCTTC; cdr3_aa: CASSQDAGGYNEQFF
v_call: TRBV11-3; clone_size: few; d_call: NA; j_call: TRBJ2-2; cdr3_nt: TGTGCCAGCAGCTTAGATTCGGGCAGGGCGAGCACCGGGGAGCTGTTTTTT; cdr3_aa: CASSLDSGRASTGELFF
v_call: TRBV18; clone_size: NA; d_call: TRBD1; j_call: TRBJ2-5; cdr3_nt: TGTGCCAGCTCACCAGAAACAGGGGGAACGGAGACCCAGTACTTC; cdr3_aa: CASSPETGGTETQYF
v_call: TRBV19; clone_size: NA; d_call: NA; j_call: TRBJ1-2; cdr3_nt: TGTGCCAGTAGTATTGGGGCCGGGATGGACTATGGCTACACCTTC; cdr3_aa: CASSIGAGMDYGYTF
v_call: TRBV5-1; clone_size: NA; d_call: NA; j_call: TRBJ2-7; cdr3_nt: TGCGCCAGCAGGGCCCTTCTGGGCGAGCAGTACTTC; cdr3_aa: CASRALLGEQYF
v_call: TRBV9; clone_size: NA; d_call: NA; j_call: TRBJ2-7; cdr3_nt: TGTGCCAGCAGCGTAGCTCCGGAGACCTACGAGCAGTACTTC; cdr3_aa: CASSVAPETYEQYF
v_call: TRBV7-2; clone_size: medium-sized; d_call: NA; j_call: TRBJ1-5; cdr3_nt: TGTGCCAGCAGCCCCCAGGACAGCAGCAATCAGCCCCAGCATTTT; cdr3_aa: CASSPQDSSNQPQHF
v_call: TRBV4-2; clone_size: NA; d_call: NA; j_call: TRBJ1-2; cdr3_nt: TGTGCCAGCAGCCAACAGACGCCGTCCTATGGCTACACCTTC; cdr3_aa: CASSQQTPSYGYTF
v_call: TRBV5-6; clone_size: NA; d_call: NA; j_call: TRBJ2-5; cdr3_nt: TGTGCCAGCAGCTTCAATTTGGGGCAGCAAGAGACCCAGTACTTC; cdr3_aa: CASSFNLGQQETQYF
v_call: TRBV9; clone_size: NA; d_call: NA; j_call: TRBJ1-5; cdr3_nt: TGTGCCAGCAGCGTAGGGGCCAGCAATCAGCCCCAGCATTTT; cdr3_aa: CASSVGASNQPQHF
v_call: TRBV5-1; clone_size: NA; d_call: TRBD2; j_call: TRBJ2-2; cdr3_nt: TGCGCCAGCCGAGGGAGGGGCGACACCGGGGAGCTGTTTTTT; cdr3_aa: CASRGRGDTGELFF
v_call: TRBV20-1; clone_size: NA; d_call: NA; j_call: TRBJ2-7; cdr3_nt: TGCAGTGCCAGACCAGGATACGAGCAGTACTTC; cdr3_aa: CSARPGYEQYF
v_call: TRBV18; clone_size: NA; d_call: NA; j_call: TRBJ1-5; cdr3_nt: TGTGCCAGCTCACCACCCAATCAGCCCCAGCATTTT; cdr3_aa: CASSPPNQPQHF
v_call: TRBV7-9; clone_size: NA; d_call: TRBD1; j_call: TRBJ1-1; cdr3_nt: TGTGCCAGCAGCTTCGGGGACAGGGTCATGAACACTGAAGCTTTCTTT; cdr3_aa: CASSFGDRVMNTEAFF
v_call: TRBV19; clone_size: NA; d_call: NA; j_call: TRBJ1-2; cdr3_nt: TGTGCCAGTAGTATAGATCCCTCCTTCTATGGCTACACCTTC; cdr3_aa: CASSIDPSFYGYTF
v_call: TRBV29-1; clone_size: NA; d_call: TRBD2; j_call: TRBJ2-3; cdr3_nt: TGCAGCGTTGAGGGGGGTGCGGGAGGAACAGATACGCAGTATTTT; cdr3_aa: CSVEGGAGGTDTQYF
v_call: TRBV14; clone_size: NA; d_call: NA; j_call: TRBJ1-2; cdr3_nt: TGTGCCAGCAGCCAATCGTCGGGGGTGGGAGGCTACACCTTC; cdr3_aa: CASSQSSGVGGYTF
v_call: TRBV2; clone_size: NA; d_call: NA; j_call: TRBJ1-3; cdr3_nt: TGTGCCAGCAGTGAATCCCACTCTGGAAACACCATATATTTT; cdr3_aa: CASSESHSGNTIYF
v_call: TRBV27; clone_size: NA; d_call: TRBD1; j_call: TRBJ1-5; cdr3_nt: TGTGCCAGCAGTTTAGAGGGGGCCCACAATCAGCCCCAGCATTTT; cdr3_aa: CASSLEGAHNQPQHF
v_call: TRBV29-1; clone_size: NA; d_call: NA; j_call: TRBJ2-7; cdr3_nt: TGCAGCGTTGTTGGCTCCTACGAGCAGTACTTC; cdr3_aa: CSVVGSYEQYF
v_call: TRBV11-2; clone_size: NA; d_call: NA; j_call: TRBJ1-1; cdr3_nt: TGTGCCAGCAGCTTAGTCCAGGGGATCGGTGAAGCTTTCTTT; cdr3_aa: CASSLVQGIGEAFF
v_call: TRBV19; clone_size: NA; d_call: NA; j_call: TRBJ1-2; cdr3_nt: TGTGCCAGTAACACTGGGAAGGGAACTGGCTGCACCTTC; cdr3_aa: CASNTGKGTGCTF
v_call: TRBV2; clone_size: NA; d_call: TRBD1; j_call: TRBJ1-1; cdr3_nt: TGTGCCAGCAGTGAAAGTGAGGGGGCAAACACTGAAGCTTTCTTT; cdr3_aa: CASSESEGANTEAFF
v_call: TRBV4-1; clone_size: NA; d_call: TRBD2; j_call: TRBJ2-3; cdr3_nt: TGCGCCAGCAGCCAAGATTGGGGACTAGCGCCCCCAGATACGCAGTATTTT; cdr3_aa: CASSQDWGLAPPDTQYF
v_call: TRBV5-6; clone_size: NA; d_call: TRBD2; j_call: TRBJ2-1; cdr3_nt: TGTGCCAGCAGCTTTACTCCGGGACTAGCGGGCAATGAGCAGTTCTTC; cdr3_aa: CASSFTPGLAGNEQFF
v_call: TRBV7-9; clone_size: once; d_call: TRBD2; j_call: TRBJ2-1; cdr3_nt: TGTGCCAGCAGCTCCGGGGGAACTAGCGGCTCCTACAATGAGCAGTTCTTC; cdr3_aa: CASSSGGTSGSYNEQFF
v_call: TRBV29-1; clone_size: NA; d_call: NA; j_call: TRBJ1-2; cdr3_nt: TGCAGCGTTGAAATTGGACAGCGAAACTATGGCTACACCTTC; cdr3_aa: CSVEIGQRNYGYTF
v_call: TRBV19; clone_size: NA; d_call: NA; j_call: TRBJ1-2; cdr3_nt: TGTGCCAGTAGTCCTAACTATGGCTACACCTTC; cdr3_aa: CASSPNYGYTF
v_call: TRBV7-2; clone_size: NA; d_call: NA; j_call: TRBJ2-1; cdr3_nt: TGTGCCAGCAGCTTAGACGGGAGCAGGGTCAATGAGCAGTTCTTC; cdr3_aa: CASSLDGSRVNEQFF
v_call: TRBV2; clone_size: NA; d_call: NA; j_call: TRBJ1-1; cdr3_nt: TGTGCCAGCAGTCCCCGGCTTGGGACTGAAGCTTTCTTT; cdr3_aa: CASSPRLGTEAFF
v_call: TRBV28; clone_size: once; d_call: NA; j_call: TRBJ2-1; cdr3_nt: TGTGCCAGCAGTTTACCTGTTCAGACGTCGAATGAGCAGTTCTTC; cdr3_aa: CASSLPVQTSNEQFF